Following are 12 T cell receptor beta chains from one sample sequenced in a study of shared clonotypes between healthy human individuals. Repertoires were generated with immunoSEQ multiplex PCR, while TCRdb's copy carries only in-frame clones and drops some. This sample yields more than 1,200,000 clones, of which 97% to 99% are seen a single time; about 0.34% belongs to the top ten. Material for sequencing was naive CD4+ T cells sorted from blood. Subset reported: CD45RA+ positively selected. Source of these receptors: a man in his thirties or forties in good health.

The rearrangement joins TRBV30 to TRBJ2-3; D unresolved. The V end was cut by 4 bases, the J end by 2 bases, with 10 bases between. This CDR3 is 13 amino acids long. Per germline, CDR1 GTSNPN and CDR2 SVGIG (reference sequence). CDR3 region: CAWTRVITDTQYF. CDR3 DNA sequence: TGTGCCTGGACTCGGGTTATCACAGATACGCAGTATTTT.

V and J are TRBV18 and TRBJ2-3; D is unresolved. CDR3 length: 15 amino acids. V gave up 3 bases and J gave up 1 base, with 11 bases separating them. Germline CDR1 is KGHSH and CDR2 is LQKENI. This CDR3 is CASSPTQSGTDTQYF. The CDR3 DNA sequence: TGTGCCAGCTCACCCACTCAAAGTGGCACAGATACGCAGTATTTT.

The CDR3 loop is CASSFQGGGYTF. The CDR3 nucleotides are TGTGCCAGCAGCTTCCAGGGTGGTGGCTACACCTTC. The V call is TRBV7-3, the J call TRBJ1-2; possible D gene TRBD1, 5 bases. V lost 3 bases and J 7 bases, leaving 9 bases between the germline ends. This CDR3 region has 12 residues. Germline values: CDR1 SGHTA, CDR2 FQGTGA.

This chain uses TRBV5-4 with TRBJ1-4; 9 nucleotides align to TRBD1. V gave up 4 bases and J gave up 5 bases; unmatched junction bases: 9. This CDR3 is built from 16 residues. CDR1 and CDR2 from the germline V gene are SGHNT and YYREEE (reference sequence). CDR3 loop: CASSVPGQGENEKLFF. CDR3 sequence (DNA): TGTGCCAGCAGCGTCCCGGGACAGGGTGAAAATGAAAAACTGTTTTTT.

The rearrangement uses TRBV5-1 and TRBJ1-1, with 7 bases that match TRBD1. The trim removed 5 bases at V and 3 bases at J, leaving 16 bases unmatched. The CDR3 runs 17 residues. The germline V gene encodes CDR1 SGHRS and CDR2 YFSETQ. The CDR3: CASSHIGTAGSYTEAFF. CDR3 DNA sequence: TGCGCCAGCAGTCACATAGGGACAGCAGGATCCTACACTGAAGCTTTCTTT. The complete variable domain, with remaining parts taken from reference TRBV5-1 and TRBJ1-1, reads KAGVTQTPRYLIKTRGQQVTLSCSPISGHRSVSWYQQTPGQGLQFLFEYFSETQRNKGNFPGRFSGRQFSNSRSEMNVSTLELGDSALYLCASSHIGTAGSYTEAFFGQGTRLTVV.

Regarding this clone: Other DNA sequences within the sample encode an identical CDR3. This chain's CDR3 is CASSLDYEQYF. The CDR3 nucleotides read TGTGCCAGCAGCTTAGATTACGAGCAGTACTTC. V and J are TRBV7-9 and TRBJ2-7; D not resolved. From germline, CDR1 is SEHNR and CDR2 FQNEAQ (reference sequence). The CDR3 runs 11 residues. V lost 1 base and J lost 4, with 2 bases in between. Together with reference TRBV7-9 and TRBJ2-7, the CDR3 gives the full variable domain: DTGVSQNPRHKITKRGQNVTFRCDPISEHNRLYWYRQTLGQGPEFLTYFQNEAQLEKSRLLSDRFSAERPKGSFSTLEIQRTEQGDSAMYLCASSLDYEQYFGPGTRLTVT.

This chain links TRBV12-5 with TRBJ2-1, with TRBD2 matching over 10 bases. There are 15 residues in the CDR3. Germline loops: CDR1 LGHNT, CDR2 FRNRAP. V lost 1 base and J lost 4; bases outside the gene matches: 1. Here the CDR3 DNA reads TGTGCTAGTGGTTTGGGGACTAGCGGTTACAATGAGCAGTTCTTC. It is translated as CASGLGTSGYNEQFF.

This chain connects TRBV27 to TRBJ1-2, with D perhaps matching TRBD1 (5 bases). CDR1 and CDR2 (germline): MNHEY, SMNVEV (reference sequence). Trimming removed 5 bases from V and 2 bases from J, with 15 bases in between. The CDR3 sequence is 15 residues long. CDR3 loop: CASSGTTDMNYGYTF. The CDR3 bases are TGTGCCAGCAGTGGGACGACAGATATGAACTATGGCTACACCTTC.

CDR3 sequence (DNA): TGTGCCAGCAGTGTCGGGACAGGACCTTACTTAGCCAAAAACATTCAGTACTTC. This translates into CASSVGTGPYLAKNIQYF. The chain joins TRBV21-1 to TRBJ2-4; the table calls TRBD1, which could not be checked here. TRBV21-1 represents a pseudogene. The CDR3 consists of 18 residues.

V gene TRBV9 combines with J gene TRBJ2-2, with TRBD1 as a possible D gene (5 bases). V was pared by 5 bases and J by 5 bases, with 13 bases between. The CDR3 runs 14 residues. CDR1 SGDLS and CDR2 YYNGEE come from the germline V gene. CDR3 in amino acids: CASREGHLTGELFF. The CDR3 nucleotides read TGTGCCAGCAGGGAAGGACATTTAACCGGGGAGCTGTTTTTT.

With regard to this clone: Different DNA sequences within this sample yield the same CDR3. The V gene is TRBV15, the J gene TRBJ2-7; no clear D. The CDR3 sequence is 13 residues long. CDR1 is LNHNV, CDR2 YYDKDF, per germline (reference sequence). Trimming removed 0 bases at V and 3 bases at J, with 6 bases between. The CDR3 nucleotides read TGTGCCACCAGCAGAGAAAGGAGCTACGAGCAGTACTTC. Residues: CATSRERSYEQYF.

The V gene is TRBV9, the J gene TRBJ2-2; either TRBD1 or TRBD2 may supply D (5 bases each). The CDR3 sequence is 15 residues long. From germline, CDR1 is SGDLS and CDR2 YYNGEE. Between the trimmed V and J ends, which lost 2 bases and 3 bases, there was a span of 11 bases. The DNA of the CDR3 is TGTGCCAGCAGCGTCGGGACGCCTTACACCGGGGAGCTGTTTTTT. The encoded protein is CASSVGTPYTGELFF.